The clone carrying this TCR beta chain occurred many times. The entry originates in a study of T-cell reconstitution after alpha-beta-depleted transplantation in children. TCRbeta library construction was performed incorporating unique molecular identifiers. Using its own MiXCR run on the PCR reads, TCRdb lists one record per CDR3 protein. The data hold about 640,000 distinct CDR3 sequences, with 16% observed a single time. The sequence derives from a human donor who donated a stem cell graft to a child with acute myeloid leukemia. Sample: PBMCs from the stem cell graft donor, taken from the stem cell graft.

The CDR3 loop reads CASSHTGAGETQYF. In nucleotides, the CDR3 is TGTGCCAGCAGTCATACAGGGGCGGGCGAGACCCAGTACTTC. V and J are TRBV6-1 and TRBJ2-5; 7 bases line up with TRBD1. The germline gives CDR1 MNHNS, CDR2 SASEGT. Trimming at V came to 5 bases and at J to 5 bases, leaving 8 bases not matched to a gene. The CDR3 is 14 residues long.